One TCR beta chain is described in this entry. The germline V gene has CDR1 MNHEY and CDR2 SVGAGI. The CDR3 has 15 residues. V lost 2 bases, J lost 0 bases, and 3 bases stayed unmatched. Original methodology: The assay estimated nucleated cells by amplifying reference gene primers. The repertoire was sequenced with immunoSEQ multiplex PCR; TCRdb's copy has only in-frame clones and lacks some. V, J and clone size derive from that table, while D and trimming were established from the DNA sequence. The sample holds some 14,000 clones, approximately 84% seen once. These data come from a study of blood T cell repertoires in COVID-19. Across the whole study: The samples span acute and convalescent COVID-19 from the United States, Italy and Spain. The analysed material was cDNA or gDNA that came from T cells, B-cell-depleted T cells, or PBMCs.

Sequencing was carried out using peripheral blood. This chain joins TRBV6-5 and TRBJ1-1, with 7 bases that match TRBD1. The receptor was isolated from a human donor in a cohort sampled during active COVID-19. The CDR3 nucleotides read TGTGCCAGCAGTTACGGGGGACAGCTGAACACTGAAGCTTTCTTT. It yields the protein CASSYGGQLNTEAFF.